This TCR beta chain was captured in a study of blood T cell repertoires in COVID-19. Study as a whole: Samples representing acute and convalescent COVID-19 were sourced from the United States, Italy and Spain. T cells, B-cell-depleted T cells, or PBMCs supplied cDNA or gDNA.

The CDR3 covers 15 residues. V was pared by 7 bases and J by 1 base, with 5 bases of the junction left unmatched. The germline gives CDR1 KGHDR, CDR2 SFDVKD. Original processing methods: Reference gene primer amplification gave nucleated cell count estimates. Assay used: immunoSEQ multiplex PCR; TCRdb lists only in-frame clones, some missing. V, J and clone size derive from that table, while D and trimming were established from the DNA sequence. Of roughly 120,000 clones listed, about nine tenths are singletons. This TCR was sampled from a human donor with active COVID-19. The donor label of this sample is uncertain. Sequences were obtained from peripheral blood. The V call is TRBV24-1, the J call TRBJ2-3, with 9 bases that match TRBD1. The CDR3 DNA reads as TGTGCCACCAGGAGGAGGGACAGGGGCACAGATACGCAGTATTTT. This sequence encodes CATRRRDRGTDTQYF.